This TCR beta chain is drawn from a study of blood T cells in healthy people across ages (dated by TCRdb to between 2015 and 2017). Describing the broader study: Template switching captured roughly one uniquely barcoded TCR beta cDNA molecule per two T cells in model experiments. The donors were split into four age groups: young (average 16 years), middle-aged (roughly 39), aged (roughly 68) and long-lived (about 74). The study analyzed two additional independent replicas of 1 million unique cDNA reads from the same blood draw for two donors, one aged 18 to 30 and one aged 80 or older. Donors of different ages were randomly distributed across sequencing lanes to avoid experimental bias. The study measured age-related changes in TCR beta repertoire diversity using deep sequencing normalized with unique cDNA molecular identifiers.

The donors were around 39 Caucasian individuals from Russia, aged about 6 to 100 years, who were systemically healthy. Each donor gave ten milliliters of peripheral blood, collected into EDTA-treated Vacutainer tubes. Ficoll-Paque density-gradient centrifugation was used to isolate PBMCs, with at least 7 million per sample. Total RNA, at least 6 micrograms per sample, was extracted from PBMCs with Trizol reagent. For every donor, an aliquot of PBMCs went through flow cytometry to measure the percentages of naive CD45RAhigh/CD27high T cells. Here is what the overall study found, with its caveats: Estimates of total diversity based on one million sequenced T cells were regarded as lower bounds and as underestimates. As age increased, observed TCR beta diversity per million T cells dropped in a roughly linear way, and a significant reduction was already evident by age 40. A strong correlation was found between observed TCR beta diversity and the percentage of naive T cells measured by flow cytometry. Compared with the aged group, more naive CD4+ T cells, fewer expanded clones and increased TCR diversity were shown by the long-lived group, suggesting age selection. Bulk unsorted PBMC profiling prevented conclusive comparison of naive and antigen-experienced compartments. The CMV infection status of donors was not known, potentially confounding age-related changes in expanded clonotypes.

The library was produced with 5' RACE. Data came from an Illumina HiSeq 2500. The second PCR ran for about 6 to 12 cycles and used a J-beta primer mix along with a sample-barcoded 5' primer. A template-switch 5' adaptor carrying 12 random nucleotides introduced a unique molecular identifier onto each TCR beta cDNA molecule. Each sample yielded at least 2.5 million CDR3-containing paired-end reads. The Mint cDNA synthesis kit, primed by a TRBC-specific oligonucleotide, was used to synthesize first-strand cDNA from all RNA. Following uracil-DNA glycosylase treatment, a first 18-cycle PCR with universal primers M1SS and BC2_uni_R was performed on all cDNA. In the original analysis: Each sample was normalized by randomly selecting 1 million high-quality reads, each carrying a distinct molecular identifier. Reads sharing molecular identifiers were discarded rather than binned into consensus sequences. CDR3 identification, clonotype clustering and error correction used MiTCR with a Q25 quality threshold and the strictest error-elimination algorithm. A nonparametric unseen species model using Euler transformation provided a lower-bound estimate of total TCR beta diversity. In-frame beta chains were kept once TCRdb had trimmed the public reads at Q25 with fastp and called clones with MiXCR. Each entry merges the rows of one CDR3 protein and shows their most common DNA and genes. TCRdb assigned the V and J calls; the authors' analysis was not used. In this sample the table shows about 640,000 distinct CDR3 sequences, 45% to 65% of which occur a single time. The ten largest clones capture about two fifths of the sample.

Measured from the cysteine to the phenylalanine, the CDR3 is 13 residues long. The CDR3 DNA has 39 bases and is translated from base 1. CDR1 SGHKS and CDR2 YYEKEE were looked up in the germline V gene (reference sequence). A note on this clonotype: Its recognized antigen is unknown. Its ends do not fully match the called genes, so a read error is possible.

The source material was blood. Recombination joined TRBV5-5 with TRBJ2-1; the D gene remains uncertain. The source of this sequence is a man aged 55 to 70 in good health. The CDR3 protein is CASTLLGYSEQFF. The bases read TGTGCCAGCACCCTGCTGGGATACAGTGAGCAGTTCTTC.